This T cell receptor beta chain stems from a study of identical twins (dated by TCRdb to 2015 to 2016). A note on the overall study: To test whether fetal clonotypes persist, the study used deep sequencing on TCR alpha and beta repertoires from monozygotic twins, unrelated adults of various ages, and cord blood. To rule out contamination, the twin experiments were replicated at different times with different library preparation protocols. Paper-wide results and their limitations: Out-of-frame TCR alpha sharing in monozygotic twins was systematically underestimated by recombination models, whereas sharing between unrelated individuals was in agreement with the recombination models. Invariant T cells such as MAIT and iNKT could partly confound zero-insertion analyses, although diverse VJ usage argued against such confounding for most clonotypes. Out-of-frame TCR alpha sequences shared between twins showed an excess of low generation-probability sequences compared with coincidental sharing between unrelated individuals. Fewer insertions were carried by abundant cord blood beta clonotypes, a similar but weaker trend appeared in young adult naive repertoires, and no such trend appeared in memory repertoires. In beta out-of-frame sequences, excess twin sharing was weaker, because having fewer shared sequences lowered the signal-to-noise ratio. Because the same donors could not be followed over many years, the conclusions depended on cross-sectional statistical analysis.

The library was generated by 5' RACE. The instrument given in TCRdb is Illumina HiSeq 2000. Template switching introduced a universal primer binding site; the final cDNA contained a unique molecular identifier, enabling accurate counting of TCR cDNA molecules. Specific primers in the conserved constant-segment region were used to synthesize first-strand cDNA for TCR alpha and beta chains. To control for contamination, each cDNA library was double barcoded with a SMART-Mk sample barcode plus Illumina barcodes. TruSeq adapter sequences along with Illumina sample barcodes were introduced in two successive PCR steps. The Illumina HiSeq platform was used with custom primers to sequence TCR alpha and beta cDNA libraries. The study's processing was this. Unique molecular identifiers were extracted from raw reads with MiGEC, and CDR3 positions were determined with MiXCR. For each individual, recombination models were inferred using an EM algorithm with the repgenHMM and IGoR tools. Shared clonotypes were analyzed with the tcR package in R, and sharing was normalized by the product of cloneset sizes. To study raw recombination free of thymic and clonal selection effects, out-of-frame nonproductive sequences were analyzed. TCRdb applied fastp at Q25 and MiXCR to the public reads, then kept only in-frame beta chains. When rows share a CDR3 protein, they turn into one entry using the most common DNA and genes. None of the V and J calls come from the authors' own analysis; TCRdb made them. Recorded for this sample are hundreds of thousands of distinct CDR3 sequences; roughly an eighth of them occurred a single time. Roughly 1.6% of the sample is in the top ten clones.

As encoded in the germline V gene, CDR1 is MNHNS while CDR2 is SASEGT. Deletion took 6 bases off V and 6 bases off J, with a span of 30 bases between the germline ends. The CDR3 runs 19 residues from the cysteine to the phenylalanine. Here the CDR3 DNA is all that survives: 57 bases in frame from base 1. This clonotype appeared a few times. The antigen it binds to is not known. It has no much larger one-base neighbor in the sample; base qualities were not kept. All donors were healthy Caucasians. The twin cohort consisted of three pairs of female monozygotic twins, all aged about 18 to 30 years. Peripheral blood mononuclear cells were used as the source from which RNA for TCR libraries was isolated. The same data also contributed to another study, on yellow fever vaccine responses in identical twins. In that second paper, the authors write: According to the authors, the vaccine-induced T cell response in identical twins seemed to be partly convergent and partly specific to each individual. The study precisely tracked vaccine-responding T cell clones in identical twins.

The V and J segments used are TRBV6-1 and TRBJ2-4; the D region possibly corresponds to TRBD2 (7 bases align). Sequencing input: PBMCs. The clonotype comes from a woman between 18 and 30 years old in good health. The DNA sequence is TGTGCCAGCAGGAGATCCATTGTGGGGGGGCCGAAGCTGCCAAACATTCAGTACTTC. Its amino acids are CASRRSIVGGPKLPNIQYF.